Sequencing of this TCR beta chain was carried out in a study of regulatory T cells in long-lasting Graves disease. Looking at the study overall: Positivity for TSH receptor antibodies plus over 5 years of antithyroid drugs meant persistent Graves' disease. Findings of the study overall: TRBV28 was favored in persistent disease, as were TRBJ1-2 and TRBJ2-5. Accuracy may have suffered from the small sample size.

This clonotype was seen at least ten times. Its matching antigen is unknown. CDR1 is LGHNT, CDR2 FRNRAP, per germline. The CDR3 spans 16 residues. Trimming took 6 bases from V and 5 from J; bases not matched to a gene: 13. The TCR beta library used iRepertoire HTBI primers with Arm-PCR amplification of CDR3. TCRdb analysed the multiplex PCR reads with MiXCR anew, one entry per CDR3 protein. The repertoire holds over 300,000 distinct CDR3 sequences, with around a fifth as singletons. Noted time point: persistent/refractory GD, antithyroid drugs over 5 years with positive TRAb. PBMCs provided the RNA from which the TCR library was made.

Sequenced here: peripheral blood mononuclear cells (PBMCs), sampled when the disease was refractory, from a patient treated with antithyroid drugs. The rearrangement links TRBV12-5 to TRBJ2-5, with 9 positions matching TRBD2. This receptor was obtained from a female donor with Graves disease. CDR3: CASGIRPRGGKETQYF. Written as DNA, the CDR3 is TGTGCTAGTGGGATTCGCCCGCGGGGGGGCAAGGAGACCCAGTACTTC. Looking up the rest from reference TRBV12-5 and TRBJ2-5 gives the full variable domain: DARVTQTPRHKVTEMGQEVTMRCQPILGHNTVFWYRQTMMQGLELLAYFRNRAPLDDSGMPKDRFSAEMPDATLATLKIQPSEPRDSAVYFCASGIRPRGGKETQYFGPGTRLLVL.